The sequence of this T cell receptor beta chain was determined in a study of cytomegalovirus exposure and HLA in healthy donors. The study's findings and limits: Specificity of three CMV-associated chains for CMV antigens was verified in vitro. The authors listed 150 or so TCR beta chains as cytomegalovirus-associated.

On this clone itself: No antigen is known for it.

The table came from immunoSEQ multiplex PCR; TCRdb's copy has only in-frame clones and leaves some out. In the table there are tens of thousands of clones, approximately 97% of which are singletons. The length of the CDR3 is 13 residues. V lost 5 bases and J lost 6; bases outside the gene matches: 6. From germline, CDR1 is SGHAT and CDR2 FQDESV (reference sequence). Sequenced material: PBMCs. The receptor comes from a woman between 18 and 29 years old in good health and CMV-seropositive. The V call is TRBV11-1, the J call TRBJ1-2; the match to TRBD1 covers 7 bases. For the CDR3, the DNA is TGTGCCAGCAGCCAGGACAGGCCCCATGGCTACACCTTC. It translates to CASSQDRPHGYTF. Full variable domain (outside the CDR3, taken from reference TRBV11-1 and TRBJ1-2): EAEVAQSPRYKITEKSQAVAFWCDPISGHATLYWYRQILGQGPELLVQFQDESVVDDSQLPKDRFSAERLKGVDSTLKIQPAELGDSAMYLCASSQDRPHGYTFGSGTRLTVV.